These T cell receptor beta chains were read from a single sample in a study of shared clonotypes between healthy human individuals. Here immunoSEQ multiplex PCR was the method, and the copy in TCRdb shows in-frame clones only, minus some. The data show about a million clones, approximately 80% seen once. Sequenced: memory CD4+ T cells sorted from blood. The source of these receptors is a man between 18 and 35 years old in good health. Each CDR3 is given with its conserved first and last residue. D genes are given only for firm matches. Clone size is not always given. Where it is, it says once, few, many or a class for expanded clones.

v_call: TRBV5-4
j_call: TRBJ2-5
d_call: TRBD1
clone_size: NA
cdr3_nt: TGTGCCAGCAGCGCGGACAGGGGGTTGGTGACCCAGTACTTC
cdr3_aa: CASSADRGLVTQYF

v_call: TRBV2
j_call: TRBJ2-7
d_call: NA
clone_size: NA
cdr3_nt: TGTGCCAGCGGGCTCTCCTACGAGCAGTACTTC
cdr3_aa: CASGLSYEQYF

v_call: TRBV7-8
j_call: TRBJ2-6
d_call: TRBD2
clone_size: NA
cdr3_nt: TGTGCCAGCACACTAAAAAGGGGACTAGCGGGAGCGGGTGGGGCCAACGTCCTGACTTTC
cdr3_aa: CASTLKRGLAGAGGANVLTF

v_call: TRBV21-1
j_call: TRBJ2-7
d_call: NA
clone_size: few
cdr3_nt: TGTGCCAGCAGCAACGCTACAAGGACTAGGACTCAGTGCTACGAGCAGTACTTC
cdr3_aa: CASSNATRTRTQCYEQYF

v_call: TRBV5-4
j_call: TRBJ2-7
d_call: TRBD1
clone_size: NA
cdr3_nt: TGTGCCAGCAGCGCCCCGGACAGGGGCTCCTACGAGCAGTACTTC
cdr3_aa: CASSAPDRGSYEQYF

v_call: TRBV7-2
j_call: TRBJ1-2
d_call: TRBD1
clone_size: NA
cdr3_nt: TGTGCCAGCAGCTTAAGGGGGGGACAGCTCCTTAGTTCTGGCTACACCTTC
cdr3_aa: CASSLRGGQLLSSGYTF

v_call: TRBV10-1
j_call: TRBJ2-5
d_call: TRBD2
clone_size: NA
cdr3_nt: TGCGCCAGCAGTGAAGGGCTAGCGGGAGGGGCTGAGACCCAGTACTTC
cdr3_aa: CASSEGLAGGAETQYF

v_call: TRBV11-1
j_call: TRBJ2-5
d_call: NA
clone_size: NA
cdr3_nt: TGTGCCAGCAGCCCCTCACCAGAGACCCAGTACTTC
cdr3_aa: CASSPSPETQYF

v_call: TRBV4-1
j_call: TRBJ2-7
d_call: TRBD2
clone_size: NA
cdr3_nt: TGCGCCAGCAGCCAAGATATTTTCGACGTCGCACTAGCGGGACCCGAGCAGTACTTC
cdr3_aa: CASSQDIFDVALAGPEQYF

v_call: TRBV18
j_call: TRBJ2-2
d_call: NA
clone_size: NA
cdr3_nt: TGTGCCAGCTCACCAACTAGATCGGGCACCGGGGAGCTGTTTTTT
cdr3_aa: CASSPTRSGTGELFF

v_call: TRBV28
j_call: TRBJ1-5
d_call: TRBD1
clone_size: NA
cdr3_nt: TGTGCCGCGATGCCTTCAGGGGGAGGTAATCAGCCCCAGCATTTT
cdr3_aa: CAAMPSGGGNQPQHF

v_call: TRBV6-6
j_call: TRBJ2-7
d_call: NA
clone_size: NA
cdr3_nt: TGTGCCAGCGGGAGCAGGGCCTACGAGCAGTACTTC
cdr3_aa: CASGSRAYEQYF

v_call: TRBV5-1
j_call: TRBJ1-1
d_call: NA
clone_size: NA
cdr3_nt: TGCGCCAGCAGCAGGGCAGGGGACCTGAACACTGAAGCTTTCTTT
cdr3_aa: CASSRAGDLNTEAFF

v_call: TRBV7-9
j_call: TRBJ2-3
d_call: NA
clone_size: NA
cdr3_nt: TGTGCCAGCAGCTCCCCCCGCTTTCCAGATACGCAGTATTTT
cdr3_aa: CASSSPRFPDTQYF

v_call: TRBV30
j_call: TRBJ2-3
d_call: NA
clone_size: NA
cdr3_nt: TGTGCCTGGCGTTCTTCTAGCGGCACAGATACGCAGTATTTT
cdr3_aa: CAWRSSSGTDTQYF